The T cell receptor beta chain under discussion was sequenced for a study of shared clonotypes between healthy human individuals. Study-level findings and limits: The study sampled only blood, and tissue repertoires likely differ. It was observed that around 5% of naive CD4 clonotypes were shared across several donors.

It was about 210 ng DNA, around 33,000 T cell genomes, that sorted-subset replicate PCRs used. Measured with immunoSEQ multiplex PCR; TCRdb has only the in-frame clones, and not every one. The sample has roughly 1,800,000 clones, about 94% seen once. Naive-designated CD8 cells lacked CD45RO, were positively enriched for CCR7, and omitted terminally differentiated effector memory CD45RA+ cells. With regard to this clone: Its cognate antigen is unknown.

Trimming cost V 6 bases and J 0 bases, with 12 bases left between them. This CDR3 is 15 amino acids long. CDR1 and CDR2 from the germline V gene are MNHEY and SVGAGI. This sequence was found in a man in his late teens or twenties in good health. The chain is built from TRBV6-5 and TRBJ1-5; D gene unclear. Material for sequencing was naive CD8+ T cells sorted from blood. Written as DNA, the CDR3 is TGTGCCAGCAGCCTCAGTGACGGTAGCAATCAGCCCCAGCATTTT. Protein sequence: CASSLSDGSNQPQHF.